This T cell receptor (beta chain) emerged from a study of blood T cell repertoires in COVID-19. Study-wide context: T cells, B-cell-depleted T cells, or PBMCs supplied cDNA or gDNA.

In the original workflow: The assay estimated nucleated cells by amplifying reference gene primers. Data came from immunoSEQ multiplex PCR; TCRdb stores just in-frame clones and leaves some out. V and J calls and clone size are those listed in that table; D and trimming were worked out from the DNA. The sample lists about 210,000 clones; about 91% were seen once. In germline, CDR1 is LGHNT, CDR2 FRNRAP. Trimming pared 10 bases from V and 1 base from J, leaving 16 bases between. This CDR3 is built from 14 residues. This clone showed up just a few times. J is TRBJ1-1 and V is TRBV12-5; D not resolved. The TCR was taken from a woman in her thirties or forties with acute or convalescent COVID-19. What was sequenced was peripheral blood. DNA of the CDR3: TGTGCTACCCCTCGTGGTAGCTCGAACACTGAAGCTTTCTTT. This encodes CATPRGSSNTEAFF.